Shown below are 16 T cell receptor beta chains from a single sample sequenced in a study of a mutant IDH1 vaccine in newly diagnosed glioma. Sample time point: baseline, week 1 (first vaccination visit). Treatment specified: pre-vaccination baseline after standard-of-care therapy. Libraries were prepared by immunoSEQ multiplex PCR; TCRdb keeps only in-frame clonotypes and omits some of them. The sample shows about 92,000 clones, 80% to 90% of them seen only once. This specimen consisted of PBMCs, obtained from a glioma patient treated with radiotherapy, temozolomide or both. The receptors come from a woman aged 50 to 60 with glioma.

The chain carries TRBV2 and TRBJ1-5; tentative D call: TRBD1 (6 bases). Germline V gene data show CDR1 as SNHLY and CDR2 as FYNNEI. The CDR3 loop spans 13 amino acids. CDR3: CASGGRVNQPQHF. The CDR3 region has the DNA TGTGCTTCCGGGGGGCGCGTAAATCAGCCCCAGCATTTT.

J is TRBJ1-2 and V is TRBV2; D might be TRBD1 (6 bases). CDR1 and CDR2 from the germline V gene are SNHLY and FYNNEI. Trimming stripped 4 bases from V and 4 bases from J, with 10 bases between. The CDR3 loop spans 13 amino acids. The CDR3 sequence: CASSATGTYGYTF. For the CDR3, the DNA is TGTGCCAGCAGTGCTACAGGGACCTATGGCTACACCTTC.

This rearrangement joins TRBV19 to TRBJ2-5, with D perhaps assigned TRBD1 or TRBD2 (6 bases each). Trimming took off 4 bases at V and 7 bases at J, with 19 bases between the two ends. Germline V gives CDR1 LNHDA, CDR2 SQIVND (reference sequence). This CDR3 is 15 amino acids long. The CDR3 spells CASSKDSSGGATQYF. CDR3 DNA: TGTGCCAGTAGTAAGGACAGCTCCGGAGGGGCGACCCAGTACTTC.

The CDR3 loop reads CASSQDFLAGGLNEQYF. In DNA, the CDR3 is TGCGCCAGCAGCCAAGATTTCCTAGCGGGGGGGCTCAACGAGCAGTACTTC. J is TRBJ2-7 and V is TRBV4-3; 12 bases are shared with TRBD2. V lost 0 bases, J lost 5 bases, and 8 bases stayed unmatched. Germline V lookup: CDR1 LGHNA, CDR2 YSLEER. This CDR3 has 17 amino acids.

The chain is built from TRBV11-2 and TRBJ2-3; D gene unclear. Deletions cut 1 base from V and 0 bases from J, with 8 bases between. The CDR3 has 15 amino acids. CDR1 is SGHAT, CDR2 FQNNGV, per germline. The DNA for the CDR3 is TGTGCCAGCAGCTTAGTTTCTCCTAGCACAGATACGCAGTATTTT. This encodes CASSLVSPSTDTQYF.

The V and J genes are TRBV11-2 and TRBJ2-7; a weak D match, TRBD1 (5 bases). CDR3 length equals 16 residues. V dropped 0 bases and J dropped 4 bases, with 16 bases sitting between them. Germline lookup yields CDR1 SGHAT and CDR2 FQNNGV. The CDR3 reads CASSLDLDRRGYEQYF. The CDR3 bases are TGTGCCAGCAGCTTAGATCTAGACAGAAGGGGTTACGAGCAGTACTTC.

The chain joins TRBV5-6 to TRBJ1-1, with D maybe TRBD1 (5 bases). There are 15 residues in the CDR3. Germline assignment: CDR1 SGHDT and CDR2 YYEEEE. V was shortened by 0 bases and J by 0 bases, with 9 bases between the two germline ends. This CDR3 reads CASSLGQPMNTEAFF. In DNA, the CDR3 is TGTGCCAGCAGCTTGGGACAGCCCATGAACACTGAAGCTTTCTTT.

The chain has TRBV18 and TRBJ1-2; 8 bases line up with TRBD1. V lost 6 bases and J lost 4; bases outside the gene matches: 10. The CDR3 has 15 residues. Per germline, CDR1 KGHSH and CDR2 LQKENI. The DNA for the CDR3 is TGTGCCAGCTCGCTTATGACAGGGGCCGTCTATGGCTACACCTTC. Translating gives CASSLMTGAVYGYTF.

The V gene is TRBV11-3, the J gene TRBJ1-1; D not certain. CDR3 length: 14 residues. Trimming pared 1 base from V and 1 base from J, leaving 7 bases between. The germline V gene has CDR1 SGHNT and CDR2 YENEEA. The CDR3 here is CASSLVSANTEAFF. CDR3 bases: TGTGCCAGCAGCTTAGTGTCAGCGAACACTGAAGCTTTCTTT.

This clone was seen a few times. The chain combines TRBV7-8 with TRBJ1-5; tentatively, D is TRBD1 (5 bases). V was trimmed by 5 bases and J by 3 bases, leaving 11 bases between them. This CDR3 comprises 14 residues. Germline CDR1 reads SGHVS; CDR2 reads FQNEAQ. The CDR3 DNA follows: TGTGCCAGCAGCCACTCAGGGAACAATCAGCCCCAGCATTTT. Residues: CASSHSGNNQPQHF.

The V gene is TRBV9, the J gene TRBJ1-2; D ambiguous. V lost 0 bases and J 0 bases, leaving 9 bases between the germline ends. The germline gives CDR1 SGDLS, CDR2 YYNGEE. The CDR3 runs to 15 residues. CDR3: CASSVGSRSNYGYTF. DNA of the CDR3: TGTGCCAGCAGCGTAGGGTCCCGATCTAACTATGGCTACACCTTC.

The rearrangement joins TRBV7-8 to TRBJ2-7; D is perhaps TRBD1 or TRBD2 (6 bases each). There are 16 residues in the CDR3. CDR1 is SGHVS, CDR2 FQNEAQ, per germline. V was pared by 10 bases and J by 6 bases, with 28 bases between. CDR3 nucleotide sequence: TGTGCCACTTCTTTAGAGGGAGGACAGACGTTGGGCGAGCAGTACTTC. The encoded protein is CATSLEGGQTLGEQYF.

V and J are TRBV6-1 and TRBJ2-1; TRBD2 agrees at 13 bases. The junction had 8 bases not matched to a gene; V was cut back by 6 bases and J by 9 bases. This CDR3 region has 15 residues. Germline CDR1 MNHNS, CDR2 SASEGT. This chain's CDR3 is CASRTSGGFMGEQFF. CDR3 DNA sequence: TGTGCCAGCAGGACTAGCGGGGGGTTTATGGGTGAGCAGTTCTTC.

V and J are TRBV6-5 and TRBJ1-2; D call uncertain. Germline CDR1 MNHEY, CDR2 SVGAGI. The CDR3 consists of 12 residues. The V and J ends lost 0 bases and 3 bases respectively, with 2 bases between them. Here the CDR3 reads CASSYSDYGYTF. The CDR3 DNA is TGTGCCAGCAGTTACTCCGACTATGGCTACACCTTC.

The J gene is TRBJ2-7, the V gene TRBV5-1; 11 bases align to TRBD2. Germline V CDR1 and CDR2: SGHRS, YFSETQ. The CDR3 contains 16 residues. Trimming removed 4 bases from V and 3 bases from J; junction bases left unmatched: 9. The CDR3: CASSPLSGGASYEQYF. The CDR3 DNA reads TGCGCCAGCAGCCCTCTTAGCGGGGGGGCCAGCTACGAGCAGTACTTC.

The chain links TRBV5-1 to TRBJ1-1; 7 bases align to TRBD1. Germline-derived CDR1 and CDR2 are SGHRS and YFSETQ. This CDR3 comprises 16 residues. Trimming took 4 bases from V and 3 from J; bases not matched to a gene: 12. The CDR3 sequence: CASSRRLAGGDTEAFF. DNA of the CDR3: TGCGCCAGCAGCCGACGGTTGGCAGGGGGGGACACTGAAGCTTTCTTT.